This T cell receptor (beta chain) was profiled in a study of human T cells and chemical hapten exposure. Original handling: TCR counts had a median of about 92,000 per sample and spanned roughly 20,000 to 690,600. Via MiXCR, TCRdb re-called the 5' RACE reads, giving one row per CDR3 protein. What appears here as the V and J calls and clone size reflects TCRdb's work, not the paper's. Of more than 140,000 distinct CDR3 sequences listed, roughly 4.1% are singletons. Unseparated into fractions, whole blood served as the source from which total RNA was extracted. Worth noting for this clonotype: Its cognate antigen is unknown.

Whole-study results and caveats: Counts of TCRs above 1 in 1000 frequency stayed unchanged with DPC sensitization.

This TCR came from a female donor in good health.

The CDR3 loop is CASSLEWGVRRISYEQYF. The CDR3 DNA follows: TGTGCCAGCAGCTTAGAGTGGGGTGTCAGGCGGATCTCCTACGAGCAGTACTTC. The chain employs TRBV7-9 and TRBJ2-7; D is undetermined. The CDR3 has 18 amino acids. Germline V gives CDR1 SEHNR, CDR2 FQNEAQ (reference sequence). V shed 1 base and J shed 0 bases, with 19 bases lying between them.